The source of this T cell receptor (beta chain) is a study of T cells after posttransplantation cyclophosphamide. Germline-derived CDR1 and CDR2 are MDHEN and SYDVKM. Trimming removed 1 base at V and 1 base at J, with 10 bases between. This CDR3 is built from 15 residues. Remarks on this clone: The target antigen is unknown.

Study-wide results and limits: Recipient CMV seropositivity and CMV reactivation strongly tracked TRB clonality.

Clones were read by immunoSEQ multiplex PCR, and TCRdb kept only the in-frame ones, dropping some. The sample gives some 27,000 clones, 80% to 90% of which show up once; 3% to 4% is in the top ten. The sequenced material came from PBMCs. J is TRBJ1-1 and V is TRBV28, with D unclear. This receptor was taken from a man aged 50 to 59. CDR3 loop: CASSLLGGGNTEAFF. CDR3 nucleotide sequence: TGTGCCAGCAGTTTATTGGGAGGAGGGAACACTGAAGCTTTCTTT.